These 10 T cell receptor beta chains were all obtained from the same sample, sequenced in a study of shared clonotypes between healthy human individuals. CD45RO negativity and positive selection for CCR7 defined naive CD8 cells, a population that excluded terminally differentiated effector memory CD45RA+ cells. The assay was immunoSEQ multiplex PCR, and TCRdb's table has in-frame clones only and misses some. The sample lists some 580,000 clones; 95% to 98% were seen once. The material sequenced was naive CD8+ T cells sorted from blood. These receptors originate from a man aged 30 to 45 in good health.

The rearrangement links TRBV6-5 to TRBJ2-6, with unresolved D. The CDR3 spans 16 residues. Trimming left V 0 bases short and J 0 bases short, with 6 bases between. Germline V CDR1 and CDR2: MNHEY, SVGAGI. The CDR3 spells CASSYSSSSGANVLTF. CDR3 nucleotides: TGTGCCAGCAGTTACTCGAGCAGCTCTGGGGCCAACGTCCTGACTTTC.

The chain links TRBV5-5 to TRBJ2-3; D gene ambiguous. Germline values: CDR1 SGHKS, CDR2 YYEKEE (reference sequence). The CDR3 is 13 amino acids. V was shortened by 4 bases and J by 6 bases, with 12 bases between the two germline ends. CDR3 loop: CASSTSRSDTQYF. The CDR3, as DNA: TGTGCCAGCAGCACCTCCCGGTCTGATACGCAGTATTTT.

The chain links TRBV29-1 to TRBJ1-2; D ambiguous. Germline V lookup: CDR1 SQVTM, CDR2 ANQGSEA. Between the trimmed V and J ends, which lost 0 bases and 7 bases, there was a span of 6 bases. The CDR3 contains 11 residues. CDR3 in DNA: TGCAGCGTTGAAGAACGTGGTGGCTACACCTTC. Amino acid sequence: CSVEERGGYTF.

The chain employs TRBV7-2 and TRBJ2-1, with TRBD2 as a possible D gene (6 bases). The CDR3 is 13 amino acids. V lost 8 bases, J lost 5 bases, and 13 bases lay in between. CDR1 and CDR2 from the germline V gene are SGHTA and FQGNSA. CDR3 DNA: TGTGCCAGCCGTCGACCTAGCGACAATGAGCAGTTCTTC. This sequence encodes CASRRPSDNEQFF.

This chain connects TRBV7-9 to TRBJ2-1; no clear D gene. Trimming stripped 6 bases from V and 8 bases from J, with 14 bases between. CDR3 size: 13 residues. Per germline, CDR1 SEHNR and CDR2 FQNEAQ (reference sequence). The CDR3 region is CASSLNGRDEQFF. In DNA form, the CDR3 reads TGTGCCAGCAGTTTAAATGGTAGGGATGAGCAGTTCTTC.

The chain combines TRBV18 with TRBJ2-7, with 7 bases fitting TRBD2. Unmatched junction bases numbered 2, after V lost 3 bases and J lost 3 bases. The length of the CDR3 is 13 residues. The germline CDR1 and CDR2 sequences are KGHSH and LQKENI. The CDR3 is CASSPSSGYEQYF. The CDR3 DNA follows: TGTGCCAGCTCACCTTCTAGCGGCTACGAGCAGTACTTC.

CDR3 nucleotide sequence: TGTGCCAGCAGCTTGTTTAGGGGGCTGGGCGGGGAGCTGTTTTTT. Its translation: CASSLFRGLGGELFF. The J gene is TRBJ2-2, the V gene TRBV7-2; 7 bases line up with TRBD1. CDR3 size: 15 residues. With 3 bases clipped from V and 7 bases from J, the junction kept 8 bases outside the gene matches. Germline V lookup: CDR1 SGHTA, CDR2 FQGNSA.

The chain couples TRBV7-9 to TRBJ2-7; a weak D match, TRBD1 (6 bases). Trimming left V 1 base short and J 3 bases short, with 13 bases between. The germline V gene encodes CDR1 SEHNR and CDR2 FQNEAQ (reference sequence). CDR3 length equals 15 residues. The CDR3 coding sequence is TGTGCCAGCAGCTTAGAGCCAGGGGCAATCTACGAGCAGTACTTC. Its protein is CASSLEPGAIYEQYF.

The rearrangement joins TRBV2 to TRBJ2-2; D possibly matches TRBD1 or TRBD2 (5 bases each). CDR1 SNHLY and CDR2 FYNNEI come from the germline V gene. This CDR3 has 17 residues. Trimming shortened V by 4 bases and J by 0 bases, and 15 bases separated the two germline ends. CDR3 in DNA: TGTGCCAGCAGTGGGGACCGGGATGCATCGAACACCGGGGAGCTGTTTTTT. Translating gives CASSGDRDASNTGELFF.

The CDR3 region has the DNA TGCGCCAGCAGCTCCCGACAGGGACCTTCCTTCATCCAAGAGACCCAGTACTTC. Encoded protein: CASSSRQGPSFIQETQYF. The chain joins TRBV5-1 to TRBJ2-5; 7 bases are shared with TRBD1. Germline V gives CDR1 SGHRS, CDR2 YFSETQ. V lost 3 bases and J lost 1; bases outside the gene matches: 15. The CDR3 covers 18 residues.